Listed here is a single T cell receptor beta chain. The sample belongs to a study of blood T cell repertoires in COVID-19. Study overall: Samples came from the United States, Italy and Spain, spanning acute and convalescent COVID-19. In each case, the material was cDNA or gDNA derived from T cells, B-cell-depleted T cells, or PBMCs.

Per the original data handling: Scientists estimated how many nucleated cells there were by amplifying reference gene primers. This table comes from immunoSEQ multiplex PCR, and its TCRdb copy is limited to in-frame clones, with some not included. V, J and clone size reflect that table, while D and trimming were determined from the DNA. The table shows roughly 320,000 clones, with around nine tenths occurring only once. The sequence derives from an older man with acute or convalescent COVID-19. The material sequenced was peripheral blood.

CDR3 DNA: TGTGCCAGCAGCCCTGGGGGCAGAGACAATGAGCAGTTCTTC. It codes for CASSPGGRDNEQFF. The chain joins TRBV5-4 to TRBJ2-1; D might be TRBD1 (6 bases). Per the germline V gene, CDR1 is SGHNT and CDR2 is YYREEE (reference sequence). Trimming shortened V by 4 bases and J by 5 bases, and 13 bases separated the two germline ends. The CDR3 covers 14 residues.